This TCR beta chain was identified in a study of beta chain features in type 1 diabetes. Study summary: Analysis included around 100 million sorted cells drawn from all samples.

Of note for this clone: What it binds is unknown.

The length of the CDR3 is 13 residues. CDR1 and CDR2 (germline): GTSNPN, SVGIG (reference sequence). V lost 0 bases and J 5 bases, leaving 10 bases between the germline ends. The isolated RNA, all of it, was reverse transcribed, so expressed TCRB transcripts were what got sequenced. The data were produced by immunoSEQ multiplex PCR, yet TCRdb's version contains in-frame clones alone and is incomplete. Of 80,000 to 90,000 clones in the sample, roughly 31% were seen once. Study-level results: The VDJ junctions of type 1 diabetes patients carried fewer insertions and more deletions. The naive, central memory and Treg TCRB repertoires showed an apparent similarity that was greater among patients than among healthy donors.

The chain recombines TRBV30 with TRBJ2-5; D remains ambiguous. The specimen sequenced was stem cell memory CD4+ T cells from blood. This sequence originates from a woman aged 18-35 years in good health. The CDR3 reads CAWSVLLRETQYF. The CDR3 nucleotides read TGTGCCTGGAGTGTCCTCTTGCGGGAGACCCAGTACTTC.